This record covers a single TCR beta chain. This CDR3 spans 17 amino acids. Germline CDR1 SGDLS, CDR2 YYNGEE. V was trimmed by 4 bases and J by 2 bases, leaving 16 bases between them. This specimen belongs to a study of blood T cell repertoires in COVID-19. Study information: Donors in the United States, Italy and Spain gave samples during acute or convalescent COVID-19.

Per the original methods: Amplifying reference gene primers gave estimates of nucleated cell counts. Clones were sequenced by immunoSEQ multiplex PCR, and TCRdb holds only the in-frame ones, with some missing. V and J calls plus clone size are reproduced from that table; the DNA served to infer D and trimming. The table lists 120,000 to 150,000 clones, approximately 78% of them singletons. The sequenced sample was peripheral blood. This TCR was sampled from a woman older than 75 with acute or convalescent COVID-19. The chain couples TRBV9 to TRBJ1-6; D unresolved. As DNA, the CDR3 is TGTGCCAGCAGCCTCGATGCGAGGAGCACCTATAATTCACCCCTCCACTTT. Its protein is CASSLDARSTYNSPLHF.